This is a list of T cell receptor beta chains from one sample in a study of shared clonotypes between healthy human individuals. This table comes from immunoSEQ multiplex PCR, and its TCRdb copy is limited to in-frame clones, with some not included. The sample includes hundreds of thousands of clones, approximately 95% of them seen just once. Sequences were obtained from naive CD8+ T cells sorted from blood. The receptor source for this set is a woman aged 30 to 39 in good health. Each CDR3 is given with its conserved first and last residue. D genes are given only for firm matches. Clone sizes are given selectively: once, few, many, or a class where the clone is expanded.

v_call,d_call,cdr3_length,clone_size,j_call,cdr3_aa,cdr3_nt
TRBV9,-,13,-,TRBJ2-7,CASSVSGFDEQYF,TGTGCCAGCAGCGTATCGGGGTTCGACGAGCAGTACTTC
TRBV11-2,TRBD2,18,-,TRBJ2-5,CASSLVFGSGTIRETQYF,TGTGCCAGCAGCTTAGTTTTTGGCAGCGGGACTATCCGGGAGACCCAGTACTTC
TRBV6-1,TRBD2,21,-,TRBJ2-2,CASSEAFGLAGDKRHTGELFF,TGTGCCAGCAGTGAAGCTTTTGGACTAGCGGGAGACAAACGACACACCGGGGAGCTGTTTTTT
TRBV5-6,TRBD1,15,-,TRBJ2-2,CASSPDNRGTGELFF,TGTGCCAGCAGCCCAGATAACAGGGGAACCGGGGAGCTGTTTTTT
TRBV6-6,TRBD2,13,-,TRBJ2-1,CASATSGYNEQFF,TGTGCCAGCGCTACTAGCGGGTACAATGAGCAGTTCTTC
TRBV25-1,-,13,-,TRBJ1-2,CASSRAGNYGYTF,TGTGCCAGCAGCAGGGCAGGGAACTATGGCTACACCTTC
TRBV10-3,-,18,-,TRBJ1-2,CAISESMGGFLMDYGYTF,TGTGCCATCAGTGAGTCGATGGGGGGATTTCTAATGGACTATGGCTACACCTTC
TRBV10-2,-,12,-,TRBJ1-1,CASSWGNTEAFF,TGCGCCAGCAGTTGGGGGAACACTGAAGCTTTCTTT
TRBV5-6,-,13,-,TRBJ2-1,CASSLEVKREQFF,TGTGCCAGCAGCTTGGAGGTGAAGCGGGAGCAGTTCTTC
TRBV4-1,TRBD1,13,-,TRBJ2-7,CASSQRQGSEQYF,TGCGCCAGCAGCCAGAGACAGGGTTCCGAGCAGTACTTC
TRBV5-5,TRBD2,13,-,TRBJ2-7,CASSYGAGGEQYF,TGTGCCAGCAGCTATGGTGCGGGGGGCGAGCAGTACTTC
TRBV28,-,11,once,TRBJ1-5,CASSSGQPQHF,TGTGCCAGCAGTTCGGGTCAGCCCCAGCATTTT
TRBV2,-,15,-,TRBJ1-1,CASSEMKGRRPEAFF,TGTGCCAGCAGTGAAATGAAAGGCCGACGCCCTGAAGCTTTCTTT
TRBV12-5,TRBD1,19,once,TRBJ1-4,CASGLVMGRGRGTNEKLFF,TGTGCTAGTGGTTTGGTAATGGGCAGGGGGCGGGGAACTAATGAAAAACTGTTTTTT
TRBV28,-,14,-,TRBJ2-7,CASSPRDIAYEQYF,TGTGCCAGCAGTCCCCGGGACATTGCCTACGAGCAGTACTTC
TRBV6-5,TRBD1,12,-,TRBJ2-7,CATRQGAGEQYF,TGTGCCACTCGACAGGGGGCTGGGGAGCAGTACTTC
TRBV11-2,TRBD1,15,-,TRBJ2-1,CASSQGDSSYNEQFF,TGTGCCAGCAGCCAGGGGGACAGCTCCTACAATGAGCAGTTCTTC
TRBV4-1,-,15,-,TRBJ2-7,CASSQDPGISYEQYF,TGCGCCAGCAGCCAAGATCCGGGAATCTCCTACGAGCAGTACTTC
TRBV27,-,12,-,TRBJ1-1,CASRTGQTEAFF,TGTGCCAGCAGGACAGGACAAACTGAAGCTTTCTTT
TRBV2,TRBD2,15,-,TRBJ2-2,CASSRGLAGTGELFF,TGTGCCAGCAGTAGGGGACTAGCGGGAACCGGGGAGCTGTTTTTT
TRBV15,TRBD1,15,-,TRBJ1-1,CATSSLVLQGGEAFF,TGTGCCACCAGCAGCCTCGTACTTCAGGGGGGAGAAGCTTTCTTT
TRBV5-1,-,15,once,TRBJ2-7,CASSPGRVSSYEQYF,TGCGCCAGCAGCCCGGGACGTGTGAGCTCCTACGAGCAGTACTTC
TRBV11-2,TRBD2,15,-,TRBJ2-1,CASSVLAGGDNEQFF,TGTGCCAGCAGCGTACTAGCGGGAGGGGACAATGAGCAGTTCTTC
TRBV4-1,-,13,-,TRBJ2-1,CASSQDPLGEQFF,TGCGCCAGCAGCCAAGATCCACTCGGTGAGCAGTTCTTC
TRBV20-1,TRBD1,11,-,TRBJ1-2,CSPLGQDGYTF,TGCAGTCCCCTTGGACAGGATGGCTACACCTTC
TRBV28,TRBD2,12,-,TRBJ2-7,CATTGLAGGLYF,TGTGCCACCACGGGACTAGCGGGAGGTTTATACTTC
TRBV19,-,11,once,TRBJ2-5,CARQQKETQYF,TGTGCCAGACAACAGAAAGAGACCCAGTACTTC
TRBV28,-,13,-,TRBJ1-1,CASSPVARREAFF,TGTGCCAGCAGTCCCGTGGCGAGACGGGAAGCTTTCTTT
TRBV6-5,-,15,-,TRBJ2-3,CASSYSGADTDTQYF,TGTGCCAGCAGTTACTCGGGGGCGGACACAGATACGCAGTATTTT
TRBV5-4,-,11,-,TRBJ2-7,CASSFAGEQYF,TGTGCCAGCAGTTTCGCGGGGGAGCAGTACTTC
TRBV5-4,TRBD2,15,-,TRBJ2-1,CASSSWTSGTDEQFF,TGTGCCAGCAGCTCTTGGACTAGCGGGACTGATGAGCAGTTCTTC
TRBV5-8,-,16,-,TRBJ1-3,CASSPPRRSSGNTIYF,TGTGCCAGCAGCCCACCTCGGAGGAGCTCTGGAAACACCATATATTTT
TRBV4-1,-,13,-,TRBJ2-1,CASSQDRASAAFF,TGCGCCAGCAGCCAAGATCGTGCTAGCGCCGCGTTCTTC
TRBV15,-,15,-,TRBJ2-2,CATSRGGTDTGELFF,TGTGCCACCAGCAGGGGCGGGACTGACACCGGGGAGCTGTTTTTT
TRBV11-3,-,14,-,TRBJ2-5,CASSLGLGQETQYF,TGTGCCAGCAGCTTAGGCCTCGGCCAAGAGACCCAGTACTTC
TRBV27,-,14,-,TRBJ1-4,CASSLWGSNEKLFF,TGTGCCAGCAGTTTATGGGGCTCTAATGAAAAACTGTTTTTT
TRBV19,-,14,-,TRBJ1-3,CASRGTATGNTIYF,TGTGCCAGTAGGGGGACCGCAACTGGAAACACCATATATTTT
TRBV9,-,15,-,TRBJ2-1,CASSVDVRDYNEQFF,TGTGCCAGCAGCGTAGACGTCCGGGACTACAATGAGCAGTTCTTC
TRBV29-1,-,12,-,TRBJ2-3,CSVAGNTDTQYF,TGCAGCGTTGCGGGCAACACAGATACGCAGTATTTT
TRBV6-1,-,12,-,TRBJ2-1,CASLGGRYEQFF,TGTGCCAGCCTCGGGGGAAGGTATGAGCAGTTCTTC
TRBV2,-,15,-,TRBJ1-1,CASSNPGDWNTEAFF,TGTGCCAGCAGCAATCCCGGGGATTGGAACACTGAAGCTTTCTTT
TRBV5-6,-,14,-,TRBJ2-7,CASSLGLYPYEQYF,TGTGCCAGCAGCTTGGGCCTCTATCCTTACGAGCAGTACTTC
TRBV9,-,15,-,TRBJ1-4,CASSVGGSTNEKLFF,TGTGCCAGCAGCGTAGGTGGTTCCACTAATGAAAAACTGTTTTTT
TRBV27,TRBD1,16,-,TRBJ2-5,CASSFTGDSGRSTQYF,TGTGCCAGCAGTTTCACCGGGGACAGTGGAAGGAGTACCCAGTACTTC
TRBV7-9,-,12,few,TRBJ1-1,CASSLGVTEAFF,TGTGCCAGCAGCTTAGGTGTCACTGAAGCTTTCTTT
TRBV19,TRBD2,15,-,TRBJ2-7,CASSRGLAGEYEQYF,TGTGCCAGTAGTAGAGGACTAGCGGGAGAATACGAGCAGTACTTC
TRBV6-5,-,15,-,TRBJ2-7,CASSYGGASPYEQYF,TGTGCCAGCAGTTACGGGGGGGCTAGCCCCTACGAGCAGTACTTC
TRBV5-1,-,14,-,TRBJ2-7,CASSFFGGPYEQYF,TGCGCCAGCAGCTTTTTCGGAGGCCCCTACGAGCAGTACTTC
TRBV19,-,14,-,TRBJ2-1,CASSTETYHNEQFF,TGTGCCAGTAGTACAGAGACATATCACAATGAGCAGTTCTTC
TRBV30,-,16,-,TRBJ1-2,CAWRAPGSGFGYGYTF,TGTGCCTGGAGGGCTCCGGGCTCCGGGTTTGGCTATGGCTACACCTTC
TRBV28,-,15,-,TRBJ2-7,CASSWRLTGSDEQYF,TGTGCCAGCAGTTGGCGCCTGACAGGTAGCGACGAGCAGTACTTC
TRBV7-8,-,18,-,TRBJ2-5,CASSEISGTFGYQETQYF,TGTGCCAGCAGCGAAATATCCGGGACTTTTGGATACCAAGAGACCCAGTACTTC
TRBV18,-,15,-,TRBJ2-7,CASSQTTESTYEQYF,TGTGCCAGCTCGCAAACCACCGAGAGTACCTACGAGCAGTACTTC
TRBV27,-,15,-,TRBJ2-2,CASSFGQGYTGELFF,TGTGCCAGCAGTTTCGGCCAGGGTTACACCGGGGAGCTGTTTTTT